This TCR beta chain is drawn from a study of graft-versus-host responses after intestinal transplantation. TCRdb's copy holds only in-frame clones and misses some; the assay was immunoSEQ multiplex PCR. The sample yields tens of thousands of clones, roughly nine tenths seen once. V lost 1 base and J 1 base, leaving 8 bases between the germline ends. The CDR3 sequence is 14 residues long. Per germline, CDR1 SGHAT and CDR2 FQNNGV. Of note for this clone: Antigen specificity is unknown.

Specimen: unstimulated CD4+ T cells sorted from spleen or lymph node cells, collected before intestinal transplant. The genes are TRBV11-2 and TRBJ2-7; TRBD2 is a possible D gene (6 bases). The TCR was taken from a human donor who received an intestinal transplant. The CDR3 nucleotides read TGTGCCAGCAGCTTAGGTGGGACTTCCTACGAGCAGTACTTC. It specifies CASSLGGTSYEQYF.